The rows below give T cell receptor beta chains drawn from one sample of a study of tumor-infiltrating lymphocytes in primary liver carcinoma. Each CDR3 protein gets one entry after TCRdb re-called the multiplex PCR reads with MiXCR. The sample records about 84,000 distinct CDR3 sequences, 72% being singletons. What was sequenced was liver tumor tissue from sampling region 1. The receptors come from a man aged 40-50 years with primary liver carcinoma and hepatitis B virus infection. Both conserved end residues are part of each CDR3. D genes are given only for firm matches. Clone size appears in some rows only: once, few, many, or a class for an expanded clone.

15 | many | TRBD2 | TRBJ2-3 | TRBV6-1 | TGTGCCAGCAAATCTCTAGCGGGAGCGGCAGATACGCAGTATTTT | CASKSLAGAADTQYF
15 | - | - | TRBJ2-7 | TRBV11-2 | TGTGCCAACAGCCCAGCCGGGACAACTTCCTACGAGCAGTGCTTC | CANSPAGTTSYEQCF
15 | - | TRBD2 | TRBJ2-7 | TRBV4-2 | TGTGCCGGCAGCCAAACAGCGGGGGGGACCTACGAGCAGTACTTC | CAGSQTAGGTYEQYF
13 | - | - | TRBJ2-7 | TRBV7-9 | TGTGCCTGCACCCCTGGGGGGCCTTTCGAGCAGTACTTC | CACTPGGPFEQYF
17 | - | - | TRBJ1-6 | TRBV18 | TGTGCCAGCTCAGTAGAGGGAGCAGGCGCCTTTAATTCACCCCTCCACTTT | CASSVEGAGAFNSPLHF
18 | - | TRBD2 | TRBJ2-7 | TRBV11-2 | TGTGCCATCAGCTTATCTGTTGGACTGGCGGGAGGGGGGTACGAGCAGTACTTC | CAISLSVGLAGGGYEQYF
14 | many | TRBD1 | TRBJ2-1 | TRBV5-1 | TGCGCCAGCAACGTAGGGGGCAGTATCAATGAGCAGTTCTTC | CASNVGGSINEQFF
15 | - | - | TRBJ2-1 | TRBV10-2 | TGCGCCAGCAGTGACCGGAGAGATATGGTCAATGAGCAGTTCTTC | CASSDRRDMVNEQFF
13 | - | - | TRBJ2-2 | TRBV6-5 | TGTGCCAGCAGCCCCCGGTACATCGGGGAGCTGTTTTTC | CASSPRYIGELFF
13 | - | TRBD2 | TRBJ2-1 | TRBV12-3/TRBV12-4 | TGTGTCAGCAGCCCGACTAGCGCCAATAAGCAGTTCTTC | CVSSPTSANKQFF
13 | - | - | TRBJ2-7 | TRBV6-1 | TGTGCCAACAGTGTAGGGCCCTCAGGCGAACAGTATTTC | CANSVGPSGEQYF